This T cell receptor (beta chain) is drawn from a study of blood T cell repertoires in COVID-19. Overall study: PBMCs, B-cell-depleted T cells, or T cells were the source of the cDNA or gDNA that made up the material.

Authors' methods: Amplifying reference gene primers gave estimates of nucleated cell counts. Measured with immunoSEQ multiplex PCR; TCRdb has only the in-frame clones, and not every one. Clone size and V and J calls were adopted from that table, with D and trimming inferred from the DNA. The table has around 160,000 clones, 70% to 90% seen once. V was cut by 5 bases and J by 7 bases, with 12 bases left in between. Looked up from germline, CDR1 is SEHNR and CDR2 is FQNEAQ (reference sequence). The CDR3 has 14 residues. The TCR was taken from a man aged 55 to 70 with active or convalescent COVID-19. The V call is TRBV7-9, the J call TRBJ1-6; D is perhaps TRBD1 (5 bases). Sequences were obtained from peripheral blood. The CDR3 loop reads CASSTYGGNSPLHF. The CDR3 nucleotides are TGTGCCAGCAGCACCTATGGGGGGAATTCACCCCTCCACTTT.